This T cell receptor beta chain was obtained from a study of blood T cell repertoires in COVID-19. Study-level information: Sites in the United States, Italy and Spain provided acute and convalescent COVID-19 samples.

Authors' data handling: Amplification with reference gene primers provided the estimates of nucleated cell counts. TCRdb keeps only in-frame clones here, not all; method: immunoSEQ multiplex PCR. The V and J calls and the clone size are those of that table, but D and trimming were determined from the DNA. The table has some 400,000 clones, more than 70% seen once; the top ten hold about 10%. Deletions cut 4 bases from V and 0 bases from J, with 12 bases between. From germline, CDR1 is SQVTM and CDR2 ANQGSEA. The CDR3 is 14 residues long. The chain combines TRBV29-1 with TRBJ1-2; perhaps TRBD1 as D (6 bases). This sequence originates from a woman in her 30s with COVID-19, enrolled during active disease. The material sequenced was peripheral blood. The CDR3 sequence: CSVVQGIANYGYTF. The CDR3, as DNA: TGCAGCGTTGTACAGGGAATCGCTAACTATGGCTACACCTTC.